The source of this T cell receptor beta chain is a study of blood T cells in healthy people across ages. Together with a sample-barcoded 5' primer, a J-beta primer mix was included in a second PCR lasting about 6 to 11 cycles. Per sample, CDR3-containing paired-end reads numbered at least 2.5 million. TCRdb recomputed calls from the 5' RACE reads with MiXCR, one row per CDR3 protein. This sample yields 1.5 million to 2 million distinct CDR3 sequences, of which roughly 28% are seen a single time; about 8% belongs to the top ten. Germline CDR1 reads SGHTA; CDR2 reads FQGNSA. V shed 7 bases and J shed 0 bases, with 12 bases lying between them. This CDR3 has 15 amino acids.

The receptor was derived from a woman younger than 45 in good health. The chain employs TRBV7-2 and TRBJ2-2; D may be TRBD2 (6 bases). The sample was blood. The CDR3 loop reads CASILRTTNTGELFF. The CDR3 DNA follows: TGTGCCAGCATCCTCCGGACTACGAACACCGGGGAGCTGTTTTTT.